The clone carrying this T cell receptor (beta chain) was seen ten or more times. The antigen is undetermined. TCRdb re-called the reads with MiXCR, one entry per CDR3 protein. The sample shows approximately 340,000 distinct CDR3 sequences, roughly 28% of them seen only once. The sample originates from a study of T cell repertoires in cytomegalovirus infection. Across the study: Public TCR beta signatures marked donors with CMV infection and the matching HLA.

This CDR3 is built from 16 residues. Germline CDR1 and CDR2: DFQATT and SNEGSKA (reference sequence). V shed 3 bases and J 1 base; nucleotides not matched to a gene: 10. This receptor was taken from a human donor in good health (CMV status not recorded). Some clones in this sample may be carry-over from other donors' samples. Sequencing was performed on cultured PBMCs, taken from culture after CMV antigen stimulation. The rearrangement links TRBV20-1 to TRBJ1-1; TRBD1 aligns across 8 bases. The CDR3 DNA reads TGCAGTGCTAGGAGGGGTGGGACAGGAGGGAACACTGAAGCTTTCTTT. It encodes CSARRGGTGGNTEAFF.